This TCR beta chain comes out of a study of blood T cell repertoires in COVID-19. CDR1 and CDR2 from the germline V gene are SQVTM and ANQGSEA. Trimming removed 3 bases from V and 6 bases from J; junction bases left unmatched: 8. The CDR3 length is 13 residues. The assay was immunoSEQ multiplex PCR, and TCRdb's table has in-frame clones only and misses some. The sample shows 80,000 to 100,000 clones, roughly nine tenths of them seen only once. The TCR originated in a woman in her 50s with active or convalescent COVID-19. This chain uses TRBV29-1 with TRBJ2-7; 7 bases are shared with TRBD1. Specimen: peripheral blood. The DNA for the CDR3 is TGCAGCGTTGAGTCTAATCCAGGGGGCGAGCAGTACTTC. As protein: CSVESNPGGEQYF.